What follows are 30 T cell receptor beta chains derived from one specimen sequenced in a study of cytomegalovirus exposure and HLA in healthy donors. Primers included in the PCR were 60 Vbeta and 13 Jbeta primers. Assay: immunoSEQ multiplex PCR; the TCRdb copy retains only in-frame clones and omits some. The sample has roughly 80,000 clones; the top ten hold approximately 1%. Material: PBMCs. The source is a young woman in good health and CMV-seronegative.

The V call is TRBV19, the J call TRBJ1-1; D remains unclear. The CDR3 consists of 13 residues. Germline V gene sequence: CDR1 LNHDA, CDR2 SQIVND (reference sequence). Trimming removed 3 bases at V and 6 bases at J, with 11 bases between. CDR3 sequence reads: CASSMGQQAEAFF. The DNA for the CDR3 is TGTGCCAGTAGTATGGGCCAGCAGGCTGAAGCTTTCTTT. Filled out from reference TRBV19 and TRBJ1-1, the complete variable domain reads DGGITQSPKYLFRKEGQNVTLSCEQNLNHDAMYWYRQDPGQGLRLIYYSQIVNDFQKGDIAEGYSVSREKKESFPLTVTSAQKNPTAFYLCASSMGQQAEAFFGQGTRLTVV.

About this clone: A read error may account for a junction end that differs from germline. Other nucleotide sequences in the sample specify the same CDR3. The chain has TRBV4-1 and TRBJ1-6; 10 bases are shared with TRBD1. The germline V gene encodes CDR1 MGHRA and CDR2 YSYEKL. The CDR3 covers 16 residues. The CDR3 loop is CASSQEGQGQNSPLHF. The CDR3 coding sequence is TGCGCCAGCAGCCAAGAGGGACAGGGGCAAAATTCACCCCTACACTTT.

V gene TRBV4-1 combines with J gene TRBJ1-4; D is ambiguous. Per germline, CDR1 MGHRA and CDR2 YSYEKL. This CDR3 has 15 amino acids. V was shortened by 1 base and J by 0 bases, with 6 bases between the two germline ends. The CDR3 coding sequence is TGCGCCAGCAGCCAAGGAGGGTCAACTAATGAAAAACTGTTTTTT. Protein product: CASSQGGSTNEKLFF.

The genes are TRBV11-1 and TRBJ1-2; the match to TRBD1 covers 7 bases. This CDR3 has 12 amino acids. Germline values: CDR1 SGHAT, CDR2 FQDESV (reference sequence). The ends lost 4 bases at V and 8 bases at J; junction bases unmatched: 4. As DNA, the CDR3 is TGTGCCAGCAGCTCACAGGGGAGCGGCTACACCTTC. Encoded protein: CASSSQGSGYTF.

The chain is built from TRBV6-5 and TRBJ2-3, with TRBD1 matching 8 bases. V was clipped by 6 bases and J by 8 bases; unmatched bases: 7. Germline-derived CDR1 and CDR2 are MNHEY and SVGAGI. The CDR3 totals 13 residues. For the CDR3, the DNA is TGTGCCAGCAGAGAGACAGGGGTTGGTACGCAGTATTTT. Translating gives CASRETGVGTQYF.

The rearrangement joins TRBV6-6 to TRBJ2-7, with D maybe TRBD2 (5 bases). The germline gives CDR1 MNHNY, CDR2 SVGAGI (reference sequence). This CDR3 contains 15 residues. V lost 6 bases, J lost 0 bases, and 15 bases lay in between. As DNA, the CDR3 is TGTGCCAGCAGCCCCACGGGAAGGTCCTCCTACGAGCAGTACTTC. As protein: CASSPTGRSSYEQYF.

The J gene is TRBJ2-7, the V gene TRBV27; 10 bases are shared with TRBD2. The CDR3 extends over 13 amino acids. V trimming: 6 bases; J trimming: 2 bases; junction bases outside the gene matches: 1. Germline V CDR1 and CDR2: MNHEY, SMNVEV (reference sequence). CDR3 bases: TGTGCCAGCAGACTAGCGGGGACCTACGAGCAGTACTTC. As protein: CASRLAGTYEQYF.

This chain links TRBV11-2 with TRBJ2-2; D is ambiguous. There are 12 residues in the CDR3. Trimming shortened V by 2 bases and J by 11 bases, and 9 bases separated the two germline ends. Germline V gives CDR1 SGHAT, CDR2 FQNNGV. The CDR3 sequence is CASSLSTPELFF. Written as DNA, the CDR3 is TGTGCCAGCAGCTTAAGTACTCCTGAGCTGTTTTTT. The complete variable domain, with remaining parts taken from reference TRBV11-2 and TRBJ2-2, reads EAGVAQSPRYKIIEKRQSVAFWCNPISGHATLYWYQQILGQGPKLLIQFQNNGVVDDSQLPKDRFSAERLKGVDSTLKIQPAKLEDSAVYLCASSLSTPELFFGEGSRLTVL.

The rearrangement joins TRBV6-1 to TRBJ1-4; 7 nucleotides line up with TRBD1. This CDR3 is built from 16 residues. V trimming: 2 bases; J trimming: 4 bases; junction bases outside the gene matches: 7. Germline assignment: CDR1 MNHNS and CDR2 SASEGT. CDR3 in DNA: TGTGCCAGCAGTGAATTCCCAGGGGGGAATAATGAAAAACTGTTTTTT. It is translated as CASSEFPGGNNEKLFF.

This rearrangement joins TRBV29-1 to TRBJ1-1; 7 bases fit TRBD1. J gave up 5 bases and V 6 bases, and 3 bases lay outside the gene matches. The germline gives CDR1 SQVTM, CDR2 ANQGSEA. CDR3 length: 11 residues. The CDR3 loop reads CSVTGWTEAFF. In DNA form, the CDR3 reads TGCAGCGTGACAGGGTGGACTGAAGCTTTCTTT.

The rearrangement uses TRBV2 and TRBJ1-6; possibly TRBD1 for D (6 bases). The CDR3 contains 15 residues. V was cut by 4 bases and J by 4 bases, with 11 bases left in between. CDR1 and CDR2 (germline): SNHLY, FYNNEI. The CDR3 sequence: CASSVGTSYNSPLHF. CDR3 DNA: TGTGCCAGCAGTGTGGGGACATCTTATAATTCACCCCTCCACTTT.

The J gene is TRBJ2-2, the V gene TRBV7-9, with TRBD1 matching over 7 bases. The germline V gene encodes CDR1 SEHNR and CDR2 FQNEAQ (reference sequence). This CDR3 region has 13 residues. The V and J ends lost 5 bases and 7 bases, in that order; junction bases with no gene match: 4. The CDR3 DNA follows: TGTGCCAGCAGCCGTACAGGGGTCGGGGAGCTGTTTTTT. Its translation is CASSRTGVGELFF.

The chain carries TRBV4-1 and TRBJ2-7; possibly TRBD2 for D (6 bases). V lost 0 bases to trimming and J lost 1 base, with 13 bases between them. This CDR3 has 16 amino acids. CDR1 MGHRA and CDR2 YSYEKL come from the germline V gene. CDR3 bases: TGCGCCAGCAGCCAAGATCGTACGGAGGGATCCTACGAGCAGTACTTC. It yields the protein CASSQDRTEGSYEQYF.

The chain combines TRBV5-6 with TRBJ2-1; 15 bases are a match to TRBD2. Trimming at V came to 5 bases and at J to 1 base, leaving 7 bases not matched to a gene. CDR1 SGHDT and CDR2 YYEEEE come from the germline V gene. The CDR3 is made up of 18 amino acids. The DNA of the CDR3 is TGTGCCAGCAGTCTCGGACTAGCGGGGGGGCGTTCCTACAATGAGCAGTTCTTC. As protein: CASSLGLAGGRSYNEQFF. Full variable domain (rest looked up from reference TRBV5-6 and TRBJ2-1): DAGVTQSPTHLIKTRGQQVTLRCSPKSGHDTVSWYQQALGQGPQFIFQYYEEEERQRGNFPDRFSGHQFPNYSSELNVNALLLGDSALYLCASSLGLAGGRSYNEQFFGPGTRLTVL.

V gene TRBV27 combines with J gene TRBJ1-1; D possibly corresponds to TRBD1 (5 bases). In germline, CDR1 is MNHEY, CDR2 SMNVEV (reference sequence). The CDR3 length is 13 residues. V was shortened by 5 bases and J by 1 base, with 8 bases between the two germline ends. The CDR3 reads CASSVTANTEAFF. The CDR3, as DNA: TGTGCCAGCAGTGTGACAGCGAACACTGAAGCTTTCTTT.

The rearrangement uses TRBV30 and TRBJ2-2; no clear D gene. The germline V and J ends were trimmed by 5 bases and 8 bases, with 9 bases remaining between them. Germline CDR1 and CDR2: GTSNPN and SVGIG (reference sequence). The CDR3 runs to 11 residues. DNA for the CDR3: TGTGCCTGGTCCCAGGCTGGGGAGCTGTTTTTT. This sequence encodes CAWSQAGELFF. Together with reference TRBV30 and TRBJ2-2, the CDR3 gives the full variable domain: SQTIHQWPATLVQPVGSPLSLECTVEGTSNPNLYWYRQAAGRGLQLLFYSVGIGQISSEVPQNLSASRPQDRQFILSSKKLLLSDSGFYLCAWSQAGELFFGEGSRLTVL.

The chain is built from TRBV19 and TRBJ2-3; 8 bases match TRBD1. Germline V gives CDR1 LNHDA, CDR2 SQIVND (reference sequence). The CDR3 contains 16 residues. V trimming: 7 bases; J trimming: 3 bases; junction bases outside the gene matches: 12. The CDR3 region has the DNA TGTGCCAGTAACCTAGGGACAGGTTCGCAGACAGATACGCAGTATTTT. Protein product: CASNLGTGSQTDTQYF.

The chain carries TRBV29-1 and TRBJ2-7; the D is unclear. The CDR3 totals 11 residues. Per germline, CDR1 SQVTM and CDR2 ANQGSEA. V was pared by 1 base and J by 3 bases, with 4 bases between. CDR3 sequence: CSVEVNYEQYF. CDR3 sequence (DNA): TGCAGCGTTGAAGTTAACTACGAGCAGTACTTC.

The V call is TRBV30, the J call TRBJ2-1; D is perhaps TRBD2 (6 bases). CDR1 is GTSNPN and CDR2 is SVGIG in the germline V gene (reference sequence). This CDR3 has 13 residues. Trimming removed 4 bases from V and 10 bases from J, with 17 bases in between. The CDR3 protein is CAWMGWSGGEQFF. In nucleotides, the CDR3 is TGTGCCTGGATGGGTTGGAGCGGAGGGGAGCAGTTCTTC. The full variable domain, completed using reference TRBV30 and TRBJ2-1, is SQTIHQWPATLVQPVGSPLSLECTVEGTSNPNLYWYRQAAGRGLQLLFYSVGIGQISSEVPQNLSASRPQDRQFILSSKKLLLSDSGFYLCAWMGWSGGEQFFGPGTRLTVL.

The rearrangement links TRBV30 to TRBJ1-1; D perhaps matches TRBD1 (6 bases). Trimming removed 0 bases from V and 6 bases from J, with 8 bases in between. This CDR3 spans 12 amino acids. Germline V gives CDR1 GTSNPN, CDR2 SVGIG (reference sequence). The CDR3 region has the DNA TGTGCCTGGAGTGTAGGGGGGGCTGAAGCTTTCTTT. Protein product: CAWSVGGAEAFF. Combining the CDR3 with reference TRBV30 and TRBJ1-1 gives the whole variable domain SQTIHQWPATLVQPVGSPLSLECTVEGTSNPNLYWYRQAAGRGLQLLFYSVGIGQISSEVPQNLSASRPQDRQFILSSKKLLLSDSGFYLCAWSVGGAEAFFGQGTRLTVV.

The chain recombines TRBV19 with TRBJ1-2; 7 bases map to TRBD1. V was pared by 5 bases and J by 7 bases, with 10 bases of the junction left unmatched. CDR3 length: 14 amino acids. Per germline, CDR1 LNHDA and CDR2 SQIVND (reference sequence). CDR3 in amino acids: CASSFRGELRGYTF. CDR3 nucleotide sequence: TGTGCCAGTAGTTTCAGGGGGGAGCTCCGTGGCTACACCTTC.

This rearrangement joins TRBV6-5 to TRBJ1-1; possible D gene TRBD1, 6 bases. Germline V CDR1 and CDR2: MNHEY, SVGAGI. The CDR3 is made up of 11 amino acids. V shed 6 bases and J shed 13 bases, with 15 bases lying between them. CDR3 in amino acids: CASSGQYKDFF. In nucleotides, the CDR3 is TGTGCCAGCAGCGGACAGTACAAAGATTTCTTT.

The chain employs TRBV29-1 and TRBJ1-2; D may be TRBD1 (5 bases). V was pared by 4 bases and J by 7 bases, with 13 bases between. Per germline, CDR1 SQVTM and CDR2 ANQGSEA. The CDR3 extends over 12 amino acids. CDR3 nucleotide sequence: TGCAGCGTTGTCCAGGGTTTTAGTGGCTACACCTTC. It codes for CSVVQGFSGYTF.

V and J are TRBV19 and TRBJ2-1, with TRBD1 as a possible D gene (5 bases). V lost 5 bases and J lost 6, with 14 bases in between. Germline V CDR1 and CDR2: LNHDA, SQIVND (reference sequence). This CDR3 region has 14 residues. CDR3 residues: CASSPRTLSNEQFF. CDR3 nucleotide sequence: TGTGCCAGTAGTCCTCGGACACTAAGCAATGAGCAGTTCTTC. Full variable domain (remainder filled in from reference TRBV19 and TRBJ2-1): DGGITQSPKYLFRKEGQNVTLSCEQNLNHDAMYWYRQDPGQGLRLIYYSQIVNDFQKGDIAEGYSVSREKKESFPLTVTSAQKNPTAFYLCASSPRTLSNEQFFGPGTRLTVL.

The chain is built from TRBV19 and TRBJ1-2, with TRBD1 matching 10 bases. The ends lost 6 bases at V and 7 bases at J; junction bases unmatched: 8. Looked up from germline, CDR1 is LNHDA and CDR2 is SQIVND (reference sequence). This CDR3 has 14 residues. The CDR3 sequence is CASSPRQGASGYTF. The CDR3 DNA is TGTGCCAGTAGCCCTCGACAGGGGGCTAGTGGCTACACCTTC.

The J gene is TRBJ2-1, the V gene TRBV10-3, with D possibly TRBD1 on 6 matching bases. Germline loops: CDR1 ENHRY, CDR2 SYGVKD. The CDR3 has 11 residues. V was pared by 5 bases and J by 7 bases, with 6 bases between. The DNA for the CDR3 is TGTGCCATCAGTACAGGGAATGAGCAGTTCTTC. Translated: CAISTGNEQFF.

This chain uses TRBV13 with TRBJ1-2, with 8 bases lining up with TRBD1. Germline lookup yields CDR1 PRHDT and CDR2 FYEKMQ (reference sequence). The CDR3 extends over 13 amino acids. The ends lost 6 bases at V and 5 bases at J; junction bases unmatched: 5. CDR3 sequence reads: CASSSQGAYGYTF. CDR3 DNA sequence: TGTGCCAGCAGTTCCCAGGGGGCGTATGGCTACACCTTC.

With respect to this clone: The same CDR3 is also encoded by other DNA sequences in this sample. The chain has TRBV5-1 and TRBJ1-4, with D unclear. This CDR3 has 13 residues. The germline CDR1 and CDR2 sequences are SGHRS and YFSETQ. The V end was cut by 4 bases, the J end by 7 bases, with 11 bases between. CDR3 bases: TGCGCCAGCAGCACAACCGGGAGTGAAAAACTGTTTTTT. Translating it yields CASSTTGSEKLFF.

The chain has TRBV30 and TRBJ1-2; D remains unclear. There are 12 residues in the CDR3. V dropped 0 bases and J dropped 8 bases, with 10 bases sitting between them. In germline, CDR1 is GTSNPN, CDR2 SVGIG (reference sequence). The CDR3: CAWSVPPGGYTF. The CDR3 coding sequence is TGTGCCTGGAGTGTGCCCCCCGGGGGCTACACCTTC.

The chain couples TRBV19 to TRBJ1-1, with D unclear. This CDR3 is 15 amino acids long. V lost 5 bases and J 3 bases, leaving 16 bases between the germline ends. Germline V gene lookup returns CDR1 LNHDA and CDR2 SQIVND (reference sequence). CDR3 in amino acids: CASSLHAGLDTEAFF. In DNA form, the CDR3 reads TGTGCCAGTAGTCTTCACGCCGGGTTGGACACTGAAGCTTTCTTT. Together with reference TRBV19 and TRBJ1-1, the CDR3 gives the full variable domain: DGGITQSPKYLFRKEGQNVTLSCEQNLNHDAMYWYRQDPGQGLRLIYYSQIVNDFQKGDIAEGYSVSREKKESFPLTVTSAQKNPTAFYLCASSLHAGLDTEAFFGQGTRLTVV.